This T cell receptor (beta chain) is drawn from a study of blood T cell repertoires in COVID-19. Study overall: The United States, Italy and Spain provided the acute and convalescent COVID-19 samples. T cells, B-cell-depleted T cells, or PBMCs provided the cDNA or gDNA that served as material.

Authors' methods: Estimation of nucleated cell counts relied on the amplification of reference gene primers. Profiling relied on immunoSEQ multiplex PCR, and the TCRdb table lists in-frame clones only, not all of them. Clonal size and the V and J genes are those of that table, whereas D and trimming came from the DNA. In the table there are under 250,000 clones, roughly 86% of which are singletons. This CDR3 region has 14 residues. The V and J ends lost 5 bases and 2 bases respectively, with 11 bases between them. CDR1 is MNHEY and CDR2 is SVGAGI in the germline V gene. The rearrangement uses TRBV6-5 and TRBJ2-3; no definite D call. This receptor was taken from a man aged 45-65 years with acute or convalescent COVID-19. What was sequenced was peripheral blood. Written as DNA, the CDR3 is TGTGCCAGCAGTCGGTCTTCTGACACAGATACGCAGTATTTT. This translates into CASSRSSDTDTQYF.